This T cell receptor (beta chain) appears in the sequencing data of a study of shared clonotypes between healthy human individuals. Study overall: A donor's plate count was three for CD4 naive and three for CD4 memory; CD8 naive had two and CD8 memory one.

The CDR3 runs to 15 residues. Germline CDR1 and CDR2: SGHRS and YFSETQ. Deletions cut 0 bases from V and 4 bases from J, with 13 bases between. Assay: immunoSEQ multiplex PCR; the TCRdb copy retains only in-frame clones and omits some. The sample records 2 million to 2.5 million clones, about 94% being singletons. This TCR was sampled from a man between 18 and 35 years old in good health. The J gene is TRBJ2-5, the V gene TRBV5-1; tentatively, D is TRBD2 (5 bases). Material for sequencing was naive CD4+ T cells sorted from blood. Subset defined: CD45RA+ positively selected. Written as DNA, the CDR3 is TGCGCCAGCAGCTTGGATGCGGGCGTGGGAGAGACCCAGTACTTC. Translated, it gives CASSLDAGVGETQYF.